These T cell receptor beta chains were read from a single sample in a study of cytomegalovirus exposure and HLA in healthy donors. Sequencing used immunoSEQ multiplex PCR; TCRdb keeps in-frame clones, though not all of them. Of around 200,000 clones listed, 80% to 90% are singletons. The sequenced sample was PBMCs. Receptors were obtained from a woman between 18 and 29 years old in good health and CMV-seronegative. CDR3s include the opening cysteine and the closing phenylalanine or tryptophan. Each record gives: V gene, CDR3 length, J gene, D gene, CDR3 protein, CDR3 DNA. A D gene is named only where the DNA matches it firmly.

v_gene: TRBV11-2
len: 14
j_gene: TRBJ2-1
d_gene: NA
CDR3aa: CASSSLAQENEQFF
CDR3nt: TGTGCCAGCAGCTCTCTAGCCCAAGAGAATGAGCAGTTCTTC

v_gene: TRBV9
len: 19
j_gene: TRBJ2-3
d_gene: TRBD1
CDR3aa: CASRPRTGGNYASTDTQYF
CDR3nt: TGTGCCAGCCGCCCGAGGACAGGAGGCAATTACGCTAGCACAGATACGCAGTATTTT

v_gene: TRBV9
len: 14
j_gene: TRBJ2-4
d_gene: NA
CDR3aa: CASSLGGTRDIQYF
CDR3nt: TGTGCCAGCAGCCTTGGGGGGACCCGGGACATTCAGTACTTC

v_gene: TRBV4-1
len: 15
j_gene: TRBJ1-6
d_gene: NA
CDR3aa: CASSQALWGDSPLHF
CDR3nt: TGCGCCAGCAGCCAAGCTCTCTGGGGAGATTCACCCCTCCACTTT

v_gene: TRBV6-5
len: 15
j_gene: TRBJ1-2
d_gene: TRBD1
CDR3aa: CASSPDRGRGYGYTF
CDR3nt: TGTGCCAGCAGTCCAGACAGGGGACGAGGCTATGGCTACACCTTC

v_gene: TRBV5-8
len: 15
j_gene: TRBJ1-5
d_gene: TRBD1
CDR3aa: CASSPGQEFNQPQHF
CDR3nt: TGTGCCAGCAGCCCCGGACAGGAGTTCAATCAGCCCCAGCATTTT

v_gene: TRBV6-5
len: 13
j_gene: TRBJ1-1
d_gene: NA
CDR3aa: CASSYGQNTEAFF
CDR3nt: TGTGCCAGCAGTTACGGACAAAACACTGAAGCTTTCTTT

v_gene: TRBV27
len: 14
j_gene: TRBJ1-2
d_gene: TRBD1
CDR3aa: CASLKPGRGEGYTF
CDR3nt: TGTGCCAGCCTAAAACCGGGCAGGGGGGAAGGCTACACCTTC

v_gene: TRBV7-9
len: 13
j_gene: TRBJ1-1
d_gene: TRBD1
CDR3aa: CASSFGTVTEAFF
CDR3nt: TGTGCCAGCAGTTTTGGGACAGTGACTGAAGCTTTCTTT

v_gene: TRBV18
len: 13
j_gene: TRBJ1-6
d_gene: NA
CDR3aa: CASSPSPPSPLHF
CDR3nt: TGTGCCAGCTCCCCCTCCCCCCCCTCACCCCTCCACTTT

v_gene: TRBV2
len: 11
j_gene: TRBJ1-2
d_gene: NA
CDR3aa: CASSESRVGTF
CDR3nt: TGTGCCAGCAGTGAATCGAGGGTTGGCACCTTC